These 6 T cell receptor beta chains came from one sample sequenced in a study of blood T cell repertoires in COVID-19. The assay was immunoSEQ multiplex PCR, and TCRdb's table has in-frame clones only and misses some. Of over 120,000 clones listed, over 70% are singletons. Sample: peripheral blood. All receptors come from a woman between 50 and 59 years old with acute or convalescent COVID-19.

The V gene is TRBV5-8, the J gene TRBJ2-3, with TRBD1 as a possible D gene (5 bases). CDR3 size: 14 residues. Germline V lookup: CDR1 SGHTS, CDR2 YDEGEE. V shed 4 bases and J shed 5 bases, with 14 bases lying between them. CDR3 amino acids: CASSASIREDTQYF. CDR3 nucleotide sequence: TGTGCCAGCAGCGCGAGTATCAGGGAAGATACGCAGTATTTT.

The CDR3 sequence is CASSVGWASTDTQYF. The CDR3 region has the DNA TGTGCCAGCAGCGTAGGTTGGGCCAGCACAGATACGCAGTATTTT. The chain recombines TRBV9 with TRBJ2-3; D unresolved. The CDR3 contains 15 residues. The V end was cut by 0 bases, the J end by 0 bases, with 8 bases between. CDR1 SGDLS and CDR2 YYNGEE come from the germline V gene.

CDR3 in amino acids: CASSAPDSYSNQPQHF. The DNA of the CDR3 is TGTGCCAGTAGTGCCCCGGACAGCTATAGCAATCAGCCCCAGCATTTT. The chain joins TRBV19 to TRBJ1-5; D possibly corresponds to TRBD1 (6 bases). This CDR3 is 16 amino acids long. CDR1 is LNHDA and CDR2 is SQIVND in the germline V gene (reference sequence). V lost 5 bases and J lost 0, with 14 bases in between.

The chain couples TRBV9 to TRBJ2-2; 12 nucleotides align to TRBD2. The V segment lost 4 bases and the J segment 5 bases; nucleotides outside the gene matches: 6. The CDR3 consists of 16 residues. Per germline, CDR1 SGDLS and CDR2 YYNGEE. The CDR3 DNA follows: TGTGCCAGCAGCCCTTCCGGACTAGCGGGAACCGGGGAGCTGTTTTTT. It yields the protein CASSPSGLAGTGELFF. Full variable domain (rest looked up from reference TRBV9 and TRBJ2-2): DSGVTQTPKHLITATGQRVTLRCSPRSGDLSVYWYQQSLDQGLQFLIQYYNGEERAKGNILERFSAQQFPDLHSELNLSSLELGDSALYFCASSPSGLAGTGELFFGEGSRLTVL.

This chain uses TRBV19 with TRBJ1-2; 9 bases fit TRBD1. Germline CDR1 is LNHDA and CDR2 is SQIVND (reference sequence). V lost 3 bases to trimming and J lost 8 bases; unmatched junction nucleotides: 7. CDR3 length: 14 residues. This CDR3 is CASSMAGTGWGYTF. The CDR3 DNA is TGTGCCAGTAGTATGGCTGGGACAGGGTGGGGCTACACCTTC.

V gene TRBV6-1 combines with J gene TRBJ2-4; tentatively, D is TRBD2 (6 bases). The germline V and J ends were trimmed by 4 bases and 0 bases, with 16 bases remaining between them. The germline CDR1 and CDR2 sequences are MNHNS and SASEGT. The CDR3 is made up of 17 amino acids. This CDR3 reads CASSGTIYQGAKNIQYF. The DNA of the CDR3 is TGTGCCAGCAGTGGGACTATTTATCAGGGAGCCAAAAACATTCAGTACTTC.